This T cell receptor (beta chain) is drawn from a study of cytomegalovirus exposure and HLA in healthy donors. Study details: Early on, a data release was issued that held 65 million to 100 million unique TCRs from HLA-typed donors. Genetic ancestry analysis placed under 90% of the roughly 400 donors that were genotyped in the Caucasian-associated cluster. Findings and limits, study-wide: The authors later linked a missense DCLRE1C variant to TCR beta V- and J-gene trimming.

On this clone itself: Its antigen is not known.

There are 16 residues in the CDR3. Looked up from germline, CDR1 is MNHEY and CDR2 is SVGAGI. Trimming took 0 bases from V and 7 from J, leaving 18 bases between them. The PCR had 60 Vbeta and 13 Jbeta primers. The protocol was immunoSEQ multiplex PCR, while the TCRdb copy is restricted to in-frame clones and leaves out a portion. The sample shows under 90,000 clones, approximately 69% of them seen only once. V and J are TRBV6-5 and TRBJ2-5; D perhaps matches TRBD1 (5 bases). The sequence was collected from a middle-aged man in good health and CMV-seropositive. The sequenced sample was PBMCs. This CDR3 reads CASSYSSGAPLRTQYF. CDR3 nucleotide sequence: TGTGCCAGCAGTTACTCGAGTGGGGCGCCTTTGCGGACCCAGTACTTC.